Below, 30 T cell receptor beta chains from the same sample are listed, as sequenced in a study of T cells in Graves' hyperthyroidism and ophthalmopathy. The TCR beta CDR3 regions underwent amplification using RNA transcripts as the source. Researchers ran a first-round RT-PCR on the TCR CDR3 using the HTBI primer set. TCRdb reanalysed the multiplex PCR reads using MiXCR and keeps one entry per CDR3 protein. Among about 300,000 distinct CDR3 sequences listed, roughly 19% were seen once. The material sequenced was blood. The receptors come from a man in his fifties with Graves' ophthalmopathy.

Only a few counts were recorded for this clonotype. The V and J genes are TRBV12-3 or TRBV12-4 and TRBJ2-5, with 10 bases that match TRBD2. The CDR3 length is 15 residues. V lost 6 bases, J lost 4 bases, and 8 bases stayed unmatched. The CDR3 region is CASSLLTSGTETQYF. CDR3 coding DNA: TGTGCCAGCAGCCTCCTCACTAGCGGGACAGAGACCCAGTACTTC.

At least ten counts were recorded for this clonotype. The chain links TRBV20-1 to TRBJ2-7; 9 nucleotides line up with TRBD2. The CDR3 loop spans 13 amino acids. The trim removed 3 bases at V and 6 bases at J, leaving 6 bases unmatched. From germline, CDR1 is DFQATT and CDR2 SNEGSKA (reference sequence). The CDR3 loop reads CSASPSGKGEQYF. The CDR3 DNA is TGCAGTGCTAGTCCTAGCGGGAAGGGCGAGCAGTACTTC.

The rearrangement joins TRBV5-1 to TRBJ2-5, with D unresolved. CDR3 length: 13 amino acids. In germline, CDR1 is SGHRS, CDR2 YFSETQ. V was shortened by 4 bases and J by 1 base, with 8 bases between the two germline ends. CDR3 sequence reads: CASSTPTQETQYF. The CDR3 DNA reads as TGCGCCAGCAGCACACCAACCCAAGAGACCCAGTACTTC.

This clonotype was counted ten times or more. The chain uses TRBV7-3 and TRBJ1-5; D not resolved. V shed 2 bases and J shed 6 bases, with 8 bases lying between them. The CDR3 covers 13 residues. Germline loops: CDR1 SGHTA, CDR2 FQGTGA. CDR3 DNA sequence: TGTGCCAGCAGCTTATGGCAAGCTCAGCCCCAGCATTTT. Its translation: CASSLWQAQPQHF.

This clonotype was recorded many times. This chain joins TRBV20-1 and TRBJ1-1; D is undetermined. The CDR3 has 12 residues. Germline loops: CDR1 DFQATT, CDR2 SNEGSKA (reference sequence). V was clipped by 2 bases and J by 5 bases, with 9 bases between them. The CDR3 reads CSARMGGTEAFF. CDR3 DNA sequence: TGCAGTGCTAGAATGGGAGGAACTGAAGCTTTCTTT.

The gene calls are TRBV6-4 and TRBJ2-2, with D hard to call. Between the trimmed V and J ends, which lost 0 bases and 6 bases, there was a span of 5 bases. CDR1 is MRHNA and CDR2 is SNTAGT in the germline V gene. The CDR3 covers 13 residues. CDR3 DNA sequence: TGTGCCAGCAGTGACTCATACCCCGGGGAGCTGTTTTTT. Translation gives CASSDSYPGELFF.

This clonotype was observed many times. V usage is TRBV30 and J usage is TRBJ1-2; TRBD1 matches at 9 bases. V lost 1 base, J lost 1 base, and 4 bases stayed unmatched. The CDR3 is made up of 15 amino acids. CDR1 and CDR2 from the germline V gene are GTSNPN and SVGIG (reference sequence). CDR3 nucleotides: TGTGCCTGGAGTGCCGGGACAGGGTATAACTATGGCTACACCTTC. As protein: CAWSAGTGYNYGYTF.

CDR3 in DNA: TGTGCCAGCAGTGAAAGCCTCTCGACAGGGGGCACCTACGAGCAGTACTTC. Amino acid sequence: CASSESLSTGGTYEQYF. V usage is TRBV6-1 and J usage is TRBJ2-7, with 10 nucleotides matching TRBD1. The germline V gene has CDR1 MNHNS and CDR2 SASEGT. The ends lost 2 bases at V and 2 bases at J; junction bases unmatched: 9. This CDR3 has 17 amino acids.

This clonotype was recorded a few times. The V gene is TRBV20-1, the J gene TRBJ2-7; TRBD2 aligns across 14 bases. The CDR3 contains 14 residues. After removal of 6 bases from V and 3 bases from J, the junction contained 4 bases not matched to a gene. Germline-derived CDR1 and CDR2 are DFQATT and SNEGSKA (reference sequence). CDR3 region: CSATGTSGGYEQYF. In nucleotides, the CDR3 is TGCAGTGCCACAGGGACTAGCGGGGGCTACGAGCAGTACTTC.

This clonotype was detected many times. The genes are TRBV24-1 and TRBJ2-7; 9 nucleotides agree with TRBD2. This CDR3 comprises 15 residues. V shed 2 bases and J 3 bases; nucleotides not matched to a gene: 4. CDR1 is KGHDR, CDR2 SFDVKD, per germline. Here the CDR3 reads CATSDSGLANYEQYF. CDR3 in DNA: TGTGCCACCAGTGATTCAGGACTAGCGAACTACGAGCAGTACTTC.

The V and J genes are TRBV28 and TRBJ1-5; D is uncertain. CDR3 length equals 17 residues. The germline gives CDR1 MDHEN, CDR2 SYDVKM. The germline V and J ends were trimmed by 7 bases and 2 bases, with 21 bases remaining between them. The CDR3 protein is CASTSLSGDLGNQPQHF. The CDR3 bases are TGTGCCAGCACTTCTTTAAGTGGCGACCTGGGCAATCAGCCCCAGCATTTT.

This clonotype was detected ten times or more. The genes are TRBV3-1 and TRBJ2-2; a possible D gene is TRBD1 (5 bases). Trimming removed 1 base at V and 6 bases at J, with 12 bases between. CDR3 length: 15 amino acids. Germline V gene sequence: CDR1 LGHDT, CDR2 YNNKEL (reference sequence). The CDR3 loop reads CASSQVGVVAGELFF. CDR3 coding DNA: TGTGCCAGCAGCCAAGTAGGGGTTGTGGCCGGGGAGCTGTTTTTT.

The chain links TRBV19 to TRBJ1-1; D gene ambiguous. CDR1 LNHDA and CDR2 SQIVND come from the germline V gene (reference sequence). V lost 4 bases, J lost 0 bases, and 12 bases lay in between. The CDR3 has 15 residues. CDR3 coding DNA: TGTGCCAGTAGTACCAACTCGGGGATGAACACTGAAGCTTTCTTT. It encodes CASSTNSGMNTEAFF.

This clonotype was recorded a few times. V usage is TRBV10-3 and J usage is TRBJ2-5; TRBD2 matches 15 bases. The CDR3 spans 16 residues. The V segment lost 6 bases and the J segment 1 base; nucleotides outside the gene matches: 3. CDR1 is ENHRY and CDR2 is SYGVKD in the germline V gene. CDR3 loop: CAIRAGLAGGQETQYF. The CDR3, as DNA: TGTGCCATCAGAGCGGGACTAGCGGGGGGCCAAGAGACCCAGTACTTC.

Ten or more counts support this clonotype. The CDR3 nucleotides read TGTGCCAGCAGCCTGCGACTAGCGGGAGGGGTAGAGACCCAGTACTTC. Translated: CASSLRLAGGVETQYF. The V and J genes are TRBV11-3 and TRBJ2-5, with 14 bases identical to TRBD2. V dropped 5 bases and J dropped 4; count of bases not matched to a gene: 6. The length of the CDR3 is 16 residues. Germline values: CDR1 SGHNT, CDR2 YENEEA. Full variable domain (rest looked up from reference TRBV11-3 and TRBJ2-5): EAGVVQSPRYKIIEKKQPVAFWCNPISGHNTLYWYLQNLGQGPELLIRYENEEAVDDSQLPKDRFSAERLKGVDSTLKIQPAELGDSAVYLCASSLRLAGGVETQYFGPGTRLLVL.

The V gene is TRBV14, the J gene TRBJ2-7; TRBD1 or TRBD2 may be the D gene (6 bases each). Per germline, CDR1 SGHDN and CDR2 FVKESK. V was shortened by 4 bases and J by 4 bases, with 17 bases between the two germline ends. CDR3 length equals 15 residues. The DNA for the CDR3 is TGTGCCAGCAGCCGTTATTGGGGGGCGGATTACGAGCAGTACTTC. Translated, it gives CASSRYWGADYEQYF.

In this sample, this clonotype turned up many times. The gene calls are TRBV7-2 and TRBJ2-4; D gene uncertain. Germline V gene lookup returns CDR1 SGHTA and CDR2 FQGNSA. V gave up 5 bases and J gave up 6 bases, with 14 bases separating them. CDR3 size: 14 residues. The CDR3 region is CASSPGRPPNIQYF. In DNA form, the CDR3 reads TGTGCCAGCAGCCCAGGTCGCCCCCCAAACATTCAGTACTTC.

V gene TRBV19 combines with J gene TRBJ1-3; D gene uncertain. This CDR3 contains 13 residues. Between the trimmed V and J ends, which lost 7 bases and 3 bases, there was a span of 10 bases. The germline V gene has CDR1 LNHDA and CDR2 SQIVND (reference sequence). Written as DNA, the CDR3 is TGTGCCAGTACCGACGGGGTTGGAAACACCATATATTTT. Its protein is CASTDGVGNTIYF.

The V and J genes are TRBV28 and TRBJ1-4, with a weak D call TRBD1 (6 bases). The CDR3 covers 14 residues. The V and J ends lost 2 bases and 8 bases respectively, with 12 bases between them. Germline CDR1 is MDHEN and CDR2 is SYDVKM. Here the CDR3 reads CASSLGGGREKLFF. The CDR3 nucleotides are TGTGCCAGCAGTTTAGGAGGGGGAAGAGAAAAACTGTTTTTT.

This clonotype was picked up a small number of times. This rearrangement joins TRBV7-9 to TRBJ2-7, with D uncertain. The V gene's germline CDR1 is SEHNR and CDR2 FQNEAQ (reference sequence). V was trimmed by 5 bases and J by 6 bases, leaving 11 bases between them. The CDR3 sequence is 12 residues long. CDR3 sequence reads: CASSLESVEQYF. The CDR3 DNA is TGTGCCAGCAGCCTGGAGAGTGTCGAGCAGTACTTC.

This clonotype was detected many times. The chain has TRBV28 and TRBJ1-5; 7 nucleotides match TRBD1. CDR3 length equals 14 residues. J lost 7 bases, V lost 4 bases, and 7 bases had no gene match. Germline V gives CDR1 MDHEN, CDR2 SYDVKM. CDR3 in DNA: TGTGCCAGCAGTTACAGGGGAGGAGGGCAGCCCCAGCATTTT. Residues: CASSYRGGGQPQHF.

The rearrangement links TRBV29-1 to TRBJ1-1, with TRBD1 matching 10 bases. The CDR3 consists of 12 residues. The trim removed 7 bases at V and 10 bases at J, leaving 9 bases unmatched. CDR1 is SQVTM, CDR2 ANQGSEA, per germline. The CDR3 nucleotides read TGCAGCGCCCTGGACAGGGGGGAAGGAGCTTTCTTT. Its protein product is CSALDRGEGAFF.

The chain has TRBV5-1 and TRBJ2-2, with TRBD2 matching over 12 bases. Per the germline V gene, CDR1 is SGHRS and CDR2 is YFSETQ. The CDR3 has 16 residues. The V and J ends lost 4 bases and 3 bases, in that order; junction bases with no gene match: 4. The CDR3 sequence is CASSDPSGRDTGELFF. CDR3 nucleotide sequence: TGCGCCAGCAGCGATCCTAGCGGGAGGGACACCGGGGAGCTGTTTTTT.

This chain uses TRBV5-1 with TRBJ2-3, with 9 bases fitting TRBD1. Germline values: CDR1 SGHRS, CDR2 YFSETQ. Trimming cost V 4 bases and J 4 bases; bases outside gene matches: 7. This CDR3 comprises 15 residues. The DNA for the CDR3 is TGCGCCAGCAGCCCCGGGACAGGGTTGGCAGATACGCAGTATTTT. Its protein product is CASSPGTGLADTQYF.

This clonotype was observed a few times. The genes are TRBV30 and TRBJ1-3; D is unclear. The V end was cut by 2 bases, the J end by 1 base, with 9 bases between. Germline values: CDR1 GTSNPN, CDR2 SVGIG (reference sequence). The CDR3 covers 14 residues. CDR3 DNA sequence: TGTGCCTGGAGTATCGGCGGATCTGGAAACACCATATATTTT. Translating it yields CAWSIGGSGNTIYF.

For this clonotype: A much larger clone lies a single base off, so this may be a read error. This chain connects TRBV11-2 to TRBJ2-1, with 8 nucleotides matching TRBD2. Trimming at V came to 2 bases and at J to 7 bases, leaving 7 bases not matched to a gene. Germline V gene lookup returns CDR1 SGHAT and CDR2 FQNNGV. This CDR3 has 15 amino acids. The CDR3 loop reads CASSLFGTSTNEQFF. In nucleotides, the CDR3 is TGTGCCAGCAGCTTATTCGGGACTAGTACTAATGAGCAGTTCTTC.

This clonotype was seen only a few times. The DNA of the CDR3 is TGCGCCAGCAGCTTGTCCCTGGGACCTACCGCAGGAGTGTCCTACGAGCAGTACTTC. Translated, it gives CASSLSLGPTAGVSYEQYF. The V gene is TRBV5-1, the J gene TRBJ2-7; D may correspond to TRBD1 or TRBD2 (5 bases each). V was pared by 1 base and J by 1 base, with 24 bases between. CDR3 length equals 19 residues. Germline V gives CDR1 SGHRS, CDR2 YFSETQ. Full variable domain (rest looked up from reference TRBV5-1 and TRBJ2-7): KAGVTQTPRYLIKTRGQQVTLSCSPISGHRSVSWYQQTPGQGLQFLFEYFSETQRNKGNFPGRFSGRQFSNSRSEMNVSTLELGDSALYLCASSLSLGPTAGVSYEQYFGPGTRLTVT.

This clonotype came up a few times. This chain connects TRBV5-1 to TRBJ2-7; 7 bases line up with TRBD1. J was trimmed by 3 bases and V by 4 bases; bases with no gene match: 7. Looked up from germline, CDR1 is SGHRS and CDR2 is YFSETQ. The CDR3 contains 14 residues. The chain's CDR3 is CASSPTGILYEQYF. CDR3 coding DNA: TGCGCCAGCAGCCCGACAGGGATACTCTACGAGCAGTACTTC.

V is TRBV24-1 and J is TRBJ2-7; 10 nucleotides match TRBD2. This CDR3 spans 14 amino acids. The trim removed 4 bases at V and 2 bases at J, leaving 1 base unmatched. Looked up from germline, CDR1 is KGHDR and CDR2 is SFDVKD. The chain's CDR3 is CATSEGLAPYEQYF. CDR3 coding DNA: TGTGCCACCAGTGAGGGACTAGCGCCCTACGAGCAGTACTTC.

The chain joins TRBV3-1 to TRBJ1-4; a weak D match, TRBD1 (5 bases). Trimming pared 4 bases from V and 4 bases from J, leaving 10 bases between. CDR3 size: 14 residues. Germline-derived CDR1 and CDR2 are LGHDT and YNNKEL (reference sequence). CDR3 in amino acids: CASSLDSVNEKLFF. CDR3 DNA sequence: TGTGCCAGCAGCCTCGACAGCGTTAATGAAAAACTGTTTTTT.